This TCR beta chain was documented in a study of blood T cells in healthy people across ages. The total RNA that was extracted per sample amounted to at least 6 micrograms. For the second PCR, which ran for 7 to 11 cycles, a sample-barcoded 5' primer and a J-beta primer mix were used. MiXCR, run by TCRdb on the 5' RACE reads, gives a single entry per CDR3 protein. The sample lists fewer than 750,000 distinct CDR3 sequences, around 50% occurring once. Germline V CDR1 and CDR2: LGHNA, YSLEER. V was pared by 4 bases and J by 4 bases, with 8 bases of the junction left unmatched. The CDR3 is 15 amino acids.

This receptor was identified in an elderly man in good health. What was sequenced was blood. The V and J genes are TRBV4-3 and TRBJ1-2; 8 positions match TRBD1. Here the CDR3 DNA reads TGCGCCAGCAGCCGTACTCGACAGGGGAGCTATGGCTACACCTTC. Residues: CASSRTRQGSYGYTF.